This T cell receptor (beta chain) derives from a study of blood T cells in healthy people across ages. V was pared by 8 bases and J by 1 base, with 14 bases between. Germline CDR1 reads DFQATT; CDR2 reads SNEGSKA (reference sequence). CDR3 length: 14 residues. Next came a second PCR, run for about 7 to 12 cycles, which used a sample-barcoded 5' primer along with a J-beta primer mix. Paired-end reads containing CDR3 totaled no fewer than 3 million for each sample. TCRdb reanalysed the 5' RACE reads using MiXCR and keeps one entry per CDR3 protein. The sample carries hundreds of thousands of distinct CDR3 sequences, 22% recorded once. Extraction yielded at least 5.5 micrograms of total RNA per sample.

The sequenced material came from blood. The V and J genes are TRBV20-1 and TRBJ1-4, with a tentative D call TRBD1 (5 bases). The TCR comes from a man between 65 and 85 years old in good health. CDR3 sequence (DNA): TGCAGTTGTGGGGCCGGGGGAACTAATGAAAAACTGTTTTTT. The encoded protein is CSCGAGGTNEKLFF.